These 20 T cell receptor beta chains were all obtained from the same sample, sequenced in a study of blood T cell repertoires in COVID-19. TCRdb's table, derived via immunoSEQ multiplex PCR, lists solely in-frame clones and lacks some. The sample consists of some 50,000 clones, 65% to 85% of them appearing once. The sequenced sample was peripheral blood. The receptor source for this set is a man at least 80 years old in a cohort sampled during active COVID-19.

This rearrangement joins TRBV12-5 to TRBJ2-3; TRBD2 matches 10 bases. Germline V lookup: CDR1 LGHNT, CDR2 FRNRAP. The trim removed 9 bases at V and 5 bases at J, leaving 23 bases unmatched. This CDR3 is built from 19 residues. The CDR3 DNA follows: TGTGCTAGCCCCCCGAGAAAAGCGGGAGGGGGCCAACGATTAGATACGCAGTATTTT. It encodes CASPPRKAGGGQRLDTQYF.

The V and J genes are TRBV29-1 and TRBJ1-2; 7 bases fit TRBD1. With 4 bases clipped from V and 5 bases from J, the junction kept 10 bases outside the gene matches. Germline CDR1 and CDR2: SQVTM and ANQGSEA. This CDR3 is 14 amino acids long. CDR3 amino acids: CSVGNPGQIYGYTF. The CDR3 DNA follows: TGCAGCGTTGGTAACCCGGGACAGATATATGGCTACACCTTC.

The rearrangement uses TRBV5-1 and TRBJ2-1; 9 bases align to TRBD1. V trimming: 7 bases; J trimming: 4 bases; junction bases outside the gene matches: 6. The CDR3 runs to 14 residues. CDR1 is SGHRS, CDR2 YFSETQ, per germline. Here the CDR3 reads CASRTGDVYNEQFF. CDR3 nucleotide sequence: TGCGCCAGCCGGACAGGGGATGTGTACAATGAGCAGTTCTTC.

V usage is TRBV5-1 and J usage is TRBJ2-3, with a tentative D call TRBD1 (6 bases). With 3 bases removed from V and 2 bases from J, the gap between germline ends came to 10 bases. The CDR3 runs 14 residues. Germline CDR1 reads SGHRS; CDR2 reads YFSETQ. This chain's CDR3 is CASSWRQDTDTQYF. The CDR3 nucleotides read TGCGCCAGCAGCTGGCGACAGGACACAGATACGCAGTATTTT.

The chain has TRBV30 and TRBJ2-3; D gene unclear. This CDR3 is built from 10 residues. V lost 7 bases and J lost 2, with 4 bases in between. Per the germline V gene, CDR1 is GTSNPN and CDR2 is SVGIG (reference sequence). The CDR3 DNA is TGTGCCTCGTACACAGATACGCAGTATTTT. Its protein is CASYTDTQYF.

This chain joins TRBV7-9 and TRBJ2-7, with 8 bases that match TRBD1. CDR1 is SEHNR, CDR2 FQNEAQ, per germline (reference sequence). V lost 11 bases, J lost 4 bases, and 10 bases stayed unmatched. The CDR3 runs 13 residues. The CDR3 DNA reads TGTGCCTACCCGGGGACAGGAGGGTACGAGCAGTACTTC. The encoded protein is CAYPGTGGYEQYF.

The J gene is TRBJ2-5, the V gene TRBV28; 15 positions match TRBD2. Losses at the gene ends were 6 bases for V and 5 bases for J; bases not matched to a gene: 19. Germline V CDR1 and CDR2: MDHEN, SYDVKM. The CDR3 sequence is 20 residues long. This CDR3 is CASRTGGRTSGRVQGETQYF. The CDR3 DNA is TGTGCCAGCAGGACAGGGGGGCGGACTAGCGGGAGGGTCCAGGGGGAGACCCAGTACTTC. Full variable domain (missing parts from reference TRBV28 and TRBJ2-5): DVKVTQSSRYLVKRTGEKVFLECVQDMDHENMFWYRQDPGLGLRLIYFSYDVKMKEKGDIPEGYSVSREKKERFSLILESASTNQTSMYLCASRTGGRTSGRVQGETQYFGPGTRLLVL.

This chain links TRBV6-2 or TRBV6-3 with TRBJ2-5; D is possibly TRBD1 (5 bases). Germline loops: CDR1 MNHEY, CDR2 SVGEGT. Trimming stripped 0 bases from V and 4 bases from J, with 24 bases between. The CDR3 extends over 19 amino acids. For the CDR3, the DNA is TGTGCCAGCAGTTACTCGGGCCCCGCGGCCAGGGCAAATCGAGAGACCCAGTACTTC. Amino acids: CASSYSGPAARANRETQYF.

This clone has more than one count but fewer than ten. The rearrangement uses TRBV7-9 and TRBJ2-7, with a weak D call TRBD1 (5 bases). V was cut by 1 base and J by 0 bases, with 13 bases left in between. The CDR3 length is 16 residues. Germline CDR1 is SEHNR and CDR2 is FQNEAQ (reference sequence). As DNA, the CDR3 is TGTGCCAGCAGCTTAGGACAGACCCACCTCTCCTACGAGCAGTACTTC. It specifies CASSLGQTHLSYEQYF.

Of note for this clone: One end of the junction fails to match germline, which may point to a read error. J is TRBJ2-1 and V is TRBV3-1 (or the pseudogene TRBV3-2); 10 positions match TRBD2. The germline CDR1 and CDR2 sequences are LGHDT and YNNKEL (reference sequence). This CDR3 region has 13 residues. This chain's CDR3 is CASSQGASGGYLF. The CDR3 nucleotides read TGTGCCAGCAGCCAAGGGGCTAGCGGGGGTTATCTCTTC.

This clone was observed once. The chain joins TRBV28 to TRBJ1-1; D is unresolved. The V gene's germline CDR1 is MDHEN and CDR2 SYDVKM. V was shortened by 3 bases and J by 7 bases, with 9 bases between the two germline ends. The CDR3 loop spans 12 amino acids. DNA of the CDR3: TGTGCCAGCAGTTTTCAGGTTAATGAAGCTTTCTTT. Protein sequence: CASSFQVNEAFF. The entire variable domain, with the rest obtained from reference TRBV28 and TRBJ1-1, is as follows: DVKVTQSSRYLVKRTGEKVFLECVQDMDHENMFWYRQDPGLGLRLIYFSYDVKMKEKGDIPEGYSVSREKKERFSLILESASTNQTSMYLCASSFQVNEAFFGQGTRLTVV.

The V and J genes are TRBV7-9 and TRBJ1-2; 7 bases line up with TRBD1. In germline, CDR1 is SEHNR, CDR2 FQNEAQ (reference sequence). The CDR3 contains 14 residues. J gave up 0 bases and V 5 bases, and 3 bases lay outside the gene matches. CDR3 bases: TGTGCCAGCAGCATGGGGACAGCTAACTATGGCTACACCTTC. Encoded protein: CASSMGTANYGYTF.

This clone has just one count. The chain uses TRBV4-1 and TRBJ1-1; maybe TRBD1 (6 bases). Trimming removed 4 bases at V and 4 bases at J, with 16 bases between. CDR1 is MGHRA, CDR2 YSYEKL, per germline. This CDR3 is built from 15 residues. The CDR3 loop is CASSRRPGQGTEAFF. For the CDR3, the DNA is TGCGCCAGCAGCCGAAGACCGGGACAAGGCACTGAAGCTTTCTTT.

In DNA form, the CDR3 reads TGTGCCAGCAGCCGACAGGGAACGGGTCGCGAGCAGTACTTC. Its translation is CASSRQGTGREQYF. V usage is TRBV6-2 or TRBV6-3 and J usage is TRBJ2-7, with 7 bases fitting TRBD1. J gave up 6 bases and V 6 bases, and 11 bases lay outside the gene matches. Germline V gives CDR1 MNHEY, CDR2 SVGEGT. The length of the CDR3 is 14 residues.

This clone has only a few counts. This chain uses TRBV5-1 with TRBJ2-7; TRBD1 aligns across 9 bases. Trimming at V came to 4 bases and at J to 2 bases, leaving 7 bases not matched to a gene. The CDR3 runs to 15 residues. Germline V gene lookup returns CDR1 SGHRS and CDR2 YFSETQ. The CDR3 bases are TGCGCCAGCAGCCTGGGACAGGGAGGTCCCTACGAGCAGTACTTC. Translating it yields CASSLGQGGPYEQYF.

This clone was detected a few times. The chain is built from TRBV28 and TRBJ2-1; 9 nucleotides agree with TRBD2. J gave up 3 bases and V 6 bases, and 12 bases lay outside the gene matches. The CDR3 is 17 amino acids. Germline V gives CDR1 MDHEN, CDR2 SYDVKM. CDR3 amino acids: CASRWTSESQIYNEQFF. The DNA for the CDR3 is TGTGCCAGCAGATGGACTAGCGAGAGCCAGATCTACAATGAGCAGTTCTTC.

In this sample, this clone turned up once. This CDR3 is CASSDLGRSYEQYF. The DNA of the CDR3 is TGCGCCAGCTCGGACTTAGGACGTTCCTACGAGCAGTACTTC. The chain links TRBV10-1 to TRBJ2-7; weak D call: TRBD2 (5 bases). The ends were cut back, 8 bases at V and 1 base at J, with 15 bases in the middle. The CDR3 spans 14 residues. CDR1 and CDR2 (germline): WNHNN, SYGVQD (reference sequence).

V is TRBV11-2 and J is TRBJ2-1; 7 bases are shared with TRBD1. The V segment lost 2 bases and the J segment 5 bases; nucleotides outside the gene matches: 6. The CDR3 is 15 amino acids. CDR1 and CDR2 from the germline V gene are SGHAT and FQNNGV. The CDR3 DNA reads as TGTGCCAGCAGCTTAAGGGGACAGAGAGACAATGAGCAGTTCTTC. Translating gives CASSLRGQRDNEQFF.

This clone was detected only a few times. This sequence joins TRBV11-3 and TRBJ2-2, with D possibly being TRBD1 (6 bases). The CDR3 spans 14 residues. Per the germline V gene, CDR1 is SGHNT and CDR2 is YENEEA. V lost 5 bases and J lost 1, with 8 bases in between. DNA for the CDR3: TGTGCCAGCAGCGTACAGGGGAACACCGGGGAGCTGTTTTTT. Its protein is CASSVQGNTGELFF. Variable domain in full (rest from reference TRBV11-3 and TRBJ2-2): EAGVVQSPRYKIIEKKQPVAFWCNPISGHNTLYWYLQNLGQGPELLIRYENEEAVDDSQLPKDRFSAERLKGVDSTLKIQPAELGDSAVYLCASSVQGNTGELFFGEGSRLTVL.

This clone occurred a few times. The CDR3, as DNA: TGCGCCAGCAGCTTAACAGGGCCCGGGGAGCTGTTTTTT. It translates to CASSLTGPGELFF. The V call is TRBV5-1, the J call TRBJ2-2; D is perhaps TRBD1 (6 bases). This CDR3 is built from 13 residues. Trimming stripped 2 bases from V and 6 bases from J, with 8 bases between. CDR1 SGHRS and CDR2 YFSETQ come from the germline V gene.